Presented here are 29 T cell receptor beta chains from one specimen sequenced in a study of T cell repertoires in cytomegalovirus infection. For these TCRs, the target antigens are not known. Via MiXCR, TCRdb re-called the reads, giving one row per CDR3 protein. The sample yields about 830,000 distinct CDR3 sequences, 30% to 35% seen once. This specimen consisted of cultured CD8+ T cells from PBMCs, obtained from culture after CMV antigen stimulation. These receptors were taken from a human donor in good health (CMV status not recorded). Some clones in this sample may be carry-over from other donors' samples.

The chain uses TRBV12-3 or TRBV12-4 and TRBJ1-2, with D possibly being TRBD1 (6 bases). The CDR3 extends over 13 amino acids. V was trimmed by 7 bases and J by 5 bases, leaving 14 bases between them. CDR3 coding DNA: TGTGCCAGCACACCCGGACAGACATATGGCTACACCTTC. It codes for CASTPGQTYGYTF.

This clonotype has at least ten counts. The chain is built from TRBV7-8 and TRBJ1-5; D gene ambiguous. The CDR3 runs 15 residues. CDR1 and CDR2 from the germline V gene are SGHVS and FQNEAQ. The V end lost 3 bases, the J end lost 4 bases, and 13 bases lay between the germline ends. CDR3: CASSFIEGLNQPQHF. CDR3 nucleotide sequence: TGTGCCAGCAGCTTTATAGAGGGTTTGAATCAGCCCCAGCATTTT.

This clonotype was counted a few times. The chain links TRBV15 to TRBJ1-4; D is ambiguous. Germline V gives CDR1 LNHNV, CDR2 YYDKDF (reference sequence). The germline V and J ends were trimmed by 0 bases and 6 bases, with 14 bases remaining between them. The CDR3 sequence is 16 residues long. The CDR3 sequence is CATSRDRGSWDEKLFF. Written as DNA, the CDR3 is TGTGCCACCAGCAGAGATCGGGGTAGTTGGGATGAAAAACTGTTTTTT.

The J gene is TRBJ2-2, the V gene TRBV2; no clear D. V was cut by 3 bases and J by 7 bases, with 15 bases left in between. This CDR3 is built from 15 residues. Germline V gene data show CDR1 as SNHLY and CDR2 as FYNNEI. CDR3 protein: CASSDKGGLVGELFF. The CDR3 nucleotides are TGTGCCAGCAGTGACAAAGGTGGCCTGGTCGGGGAGCTGTTTTTT.

This clonotype showed up just once. This chain connects TRBV5-5 to TRBJ2-3; D is unresolved. CDR1 and CDR2 from the germline V gene are SGHKS and YYEKEE (reference sequence). This CDR3 region has 13 residues. V was cut by 1 base and J by 5 bases, with 8 bases left in between. This CDR3 is CASSLPLQDTQYF. CDR3 DNA: TGTGCCAGCAGCTTGCCCCTTCAAGATACGCAGTATTTT.

The V call is TRBV2, the J call TRBJ2-2; perhaps TRBD2 as D (5 bases). Germline V CDR1 and CDR2: SNHLY, FYNNEI. The CDR3 consists of 12 residues. Trimming stripped 10 bases from V and 5 bases from J, with 11 bases between. Here the CDR3 DNA reads TGTGCCAACCTAGGGAGAACCGGGGAGCTGTTTTTT. Its translation is CANLGRTGELFF. The full variable domain, its missing parts supplied by reference TRBV2 and TRBJ2-2, is EPEVTQTPSHQVTQMGQEVILRCVPISNHLYFYWYRQILGQKVEFLVSFYNNEISEKSEIFDDQFSVERPDGSNFTLKIRSTKLEDSAMYFCANLGRTGELFFGEGSRLTVL.

This clonotype was recorded a few times. The chain links TRBV2 to TRBJ1-2, with D perhaps TRBD1 (6 bases). CDR3 length: 17 amino acids. V lost 3 bases and J lost 1, with 18 bases in between. Germline V gene lookup returns CDR1 SNHLY and CDR2 FYNNEI. The CDR3 sequence is CASSEVYGTIYNYGYTF. Written as DNA, the CDR3 is TGTGCCAGCAGTGAGGTGTACGGGACAATTTATAACTATGGCTACACCTTC.

The chain carries TRBV28 and TRBJ1-4; D not certain. V shed 2 bases and J shed 3 bases, with 7 bases lying between them. Germline V gene data show CDR1 as MDHEN and CDR2 as SYDVKM. The CDR3 runs to 14 residues. The CDR3 bases are TGTGCCAGCAGTTTAATCGGTGCTAATGAAAAACTGTTTTTT. Its translation: CASSLIGANEKLFF.

This clonotype was seen ten or more times. The gene calls are TRBV7-8 and TRBJ1-4; perhaps TRBD1 as D (5 bases). Trimming left V 5 bases short and J 4 bases short, with 11 bases between. This CDR3 has 14 amino acids. Germline V gene sequence: CDR1 SGHVS, CDR2 FQNEAQ. The CDR3 loop reads CASSTRQINEKLFF. The CDR3, as DNA: TGTGCCAGCAGCACCCGACAGATTAATGAAAAACTGTTTTTT.

A word on this clonotype: This sequence may be a read error, since a much larger clone differs from it by one base. The V and J genes are TRBV7-6 and TRBJ2-1, with 13 bases that match TRBD2. The DNA end is a closer match to TRBJ2-7, so the J assignment may be wrong. From germline, CDR1 is SGHVS and CDR2 FNYEAQ. The CDR3 is 15 residues long. The CDR3 sequence: CASSRTSGGFNEQYF. CDR3 nucleotides: TGTGCTAGCAGCAGGACTAGCGGGGGATTCAATGAGCAGTACTTC.

This clonotype was observed at least ten times. The chain recombines TRBV7-8 with TRBJ2-5; D possibly uses TRBD1 or TRBD2 (6 bases each). CDR1 and CDR2 (germline): SGHVS, FQNEAQ. Trimming took off 1 base at V and 1 base at J, with 13 bases between the two ends. The CDR3 runs 16 residues. CDR3 protein: CASSLDWGAGQETQYF. Written as DNA, the CDR3 is TGTGCCAGCAGCTTAGATTGGGGGGCCGGCCAAGAGACCCAGTACTTC.

The sample holds a few counts of this clonotype. This chain links TRBV11-2 with TRBJ2-3; 7 bases are shared with TRBD2. There are 12 residues in the CDR3. Germline values: CDR1 SGHAT, CDR2 FQNNGV. Trimming cost V 4 bases and J 13 bases; bases outside gene matches: 8. The CDR3 nucleotides are TGTGCCAGCAGCTCACGGAGACTAGCCAAGTATTTT. Amino acid sequence: CASSSRRLAKYF.

The chain links TRBV12-5 to TRBJ1-2; D gene uncertain. The V and J ends lost 3 bases and 0 bases respectively, with 5 bases between them. CDR1 is LGHNT, CDR2 FRNRAP, per germline. The CDR3 has 13 residues. The CDR3 coding sequence is TGTGCTAGTGGTTTAACACCTAACTATGGCTACACCTTC. The encoded protein is CASGLTPNYGYTF.

The chain carries TRBV4-2 and TRBJ2-1; 8 bases agree with TRBD1. The CDR3 sequence is 14 residues long. V was clipped by 3 bases and J by 2 bases; unmatched bases: 0. In germline, CDR1 is LGHNA, CDR2 YNFKEQ. DNA for the CDR3: TGTGCCAGCAGCCAGACAGGGGCCTACAATGAGCAGTTCTTC. Translation gives CASSQTGAYNEQFF.

The V gene is TRBV2, the J gene TRBJ1-2, with 12 bases identical to TRBD1. Germline CDR1 and CDR2: SNHLY and FYNNEI. The CDR3 runs 18 residues. J gave up 6 bases and V 6 bases, and 17 bases lay outside the gene matches. CDR3: CASSSNRDRGRLGDGYTF. CDR3 nucleotides: TGTGCCAGCAGCTCAAACCGGGACAGGGGGCGTCTTGGTGATGGCTACACCTTC.

This chain links TRBV28 with TRBJ1-2; no reliable D call. This CDR3 is built from 14 residues. The V gene lost 10 bases and the J gene lost 7 bases, with 22 bases spanning the gap. Germline-derived CDR1 and CDR2 are MDHEN and SYDVKM. The CDR3 is CATKEGISMSGYTF. CDR3 nucleotide sequence: TGTGCCACCAAGGAGGGTATTAGCATGAGTGGCTACACCTTC.

The genes are TRBV5-4 and TRBJ1-2; D is undetermined. V shed 4 bases and J shed 4 bases, with 20 bases lying between them. CDR1 is SGHNT, CDR2 YYREEE, per germline (reference sequence). The length of the CDR3 is 16 residues. Here the CDR3 DNA reads TGTGCCAGCAGCGAAGTGGGAGCCCGGGCGCTCTATGGCTACACCTTC. It is translated as CASSEVGARALYGYTF.

The V call is TRBV27, the J call TRBJ2-1; perhaps TRBD1 as D (6 bases). The ends were cut back, 3 bases at V and 8 bases at J, with 11 bases in the middle. This CDR3 contains 13 residues. CDR1 and CDR2 (germline): MNHEY, SMNVEV (reference sequence). CDR3 in DNA: TGTGCCAGCAGTTTGAACAGGGTGGATGAGCAGTTCTTC. Its protein is CASSLNRVDEQFF.

This clonotype was detected only a few times. Written as DNA, the CDR3 is TGTGCCAGCAGCCCTAGCGACAGGGTACTAAGGTCACCCCTCCACTTT. It translates to CASSPSDRVLRSPLHF. The rearrangement uses TRBV5-5 and TRBJ1-6; 7 nucleotides agree with TRBD1. There are 16 residues in the CDR3. V dropped 4 bases and J dropped 10; count of bases not matched to a gene: 14. Germline assignment: CDR1 SGHKS and CDR2 YYEKEE (reference sequence).

This chain links TRBV6-2 or TRBV6-3 with TRBJ1-5, with TRBD1 identical over 9 bases. The ends lost 8 bases at V and 3 bases at J; junction bases unmatched: 5. The CDR3 spans 14 residues. Germline assignment: CDR1 MNHEY and CDR2 SVGEGT. The DNA for the CDR3 is TGTGCCAGCTGGACAGGGGCTTACAATCAGCCCCAGCATTTT. The encoded protein is CASWTGAYNQPQHF.

The CDR3 DNA reads TGTGCCAGCAGTTACTGGGGGACAGGGGGCACCACATCTGGGGCCAACGTCCTGACTTTC. Protein: CASSYWGTGGTTSGANVLTF. This chain joins TRBV6-5 and TRBJ2-6; 12 bases align to TRBD1. The CDR3 totals 20 residues. CDR1 MNHEY and CDR2 SVGAGI come from the germline V gene. V lost 1 base and J lost 1; bases outside the gene matches: 8.

This clonotype was recorded at least ten times. V is TRBV5-4 and J is TRBJ2-7; possibly TRBD1 for D (5 bases). The CDR3 covers 15 residues. The ends were cut back, 4 bases at V and 3 bases at J, with 17 bases in the middle. In germline, CDR1 is SGHNT, CDR2 YYREEE (reference sequence). The CDR3 nucleotides read TGTGCCAGCAGCCCAGGACACCAGTTTGGCTACGAGCAGTACTTC. As protein: CASSPGHQFGYEQYF.

J is TRBJ1-4 and V is TRBV12-5; D unclear. V lost 3 bases, J lost 0 bases, and 11 bases lay in between. Germline loops: CDR1 LGHNT, CDR2 FRNRAP. CDR3 length: 16 residues. The CDR3 sequence is CASGFTQEATNEKLFF. The CDR3 DNA follows: TGTGCTAGTGGTTTCACCCAGGAGGCAACTAATGAAAAACTGTTTTTT.

This rearrangement joins TRBV4-1 to TRBJ2-7, with 11 nucleotides matching TRBD2. Germline loops: CDR1 MGHRA, CDR2 YSYEKL. V gave up 4 bases and J gave up 5 bases; unmatched junction bases: 7. This CDR3 spans 15 amino acids. CDR3 DNA sequence: TGCGCCAGCAGCCCAATTAGCGGGGGGGACGACGAGCAGTACTTC. Protein product: CASSPISGGDDEQYF.

Regarding this clonotype: A much larger clone is a single base away; this may be a read error. CDR3 sequence: CVSGSTNEKLFF. For the CDR3, the DNA is TGTGTCAGCGGGTCAACTAATGAAAAACTGTTTTTT. The V gene is TRBV7-8, the J gene TRBJ1-4; D remains ambiguous. This CDR3 has 12 amino acids. Germline V gene lookup returns CDR1 SGHVS and CDR2 FQNEAQ.

As to this clonotype: The junction does not match germline at one end; this may be a read error. The V call is TRBV2, the J call TRBJ1-5; TRBD1 is a possible D gene (6 bases). CDR1 is SNHLY, CDR2 FYNNEI, per germline. The CDR3 is 15 residues long. The CDR3 bases are TGTGTCAGCAGTGAAACAGGGACAATATATCAGCCCCAGCATTTT. This gives the protein CVSSETGTIYQPQHF.

This clonotype turned up a few times. The chain couples TRBV10-3 to TRBJ2-7; 9 bases are a match to TRBD1. Germline V gene sequence: CDR1 ENHRY, CDR2 SYGVKD. J was trimmed by 2 bases and V by 6 bases; bases with no gene match: 8. The CDR3 runs 15 residues. CDR3 sequence: CAIRVMGDRAYEQYF. CDR3 coding DNA: TGTGCCATCAGAGTGATGGGGGACAGGGCCTACGAGCAGTACTTC.

The V call is TRBV6-5, the J call TRBJ2-1; no reliable D call. Trimming removed 3 bases at V and 5 bases at J, with 8 bases between. The CDR3 loop spans 13 amino acids. Germline values: CDR1 MNHEY, CDR2 SVGAGI. CDR3: CASSYLPNNEQFF. The CDR3 nucleotides are TGTGCCAGCAGTTATCTGCCCAACAATGAGCAGTTCTTC.

This clonotype was found a few times. The J gene is TRBJ1-5, the V gene TRBV19, with TRBD1 matching over 7 bases. The V and J ends lost 7 bases and 0 bases, in that order; junction bases with no gene match: 9. This CDR3 has 16 residues. Germline V gene lookup returns CDR1 LNHDA and CDR2 SQIVND (reference sequence). CDR3 sequence: CASIFSGTDSNQPQHF. For the CDR3, the DNA is TGTGCCAGTATATTCAGTGGGACAGATAGCAATCAGCCCCAGCATTTT.